The rows below give T cell receptor beta chains drawn from one sample of a study of CD8 T cells in Susac syndrome. Each CDR3 protein is one row after TCRdb ran MiXCR on the immunoSEQ multiplex PCR reads. The top ten clones hold roughly 0.091% of a sample with approximately 120,000 distinct CDR3 sequences, around 95% of them seen once. The sequencing input was CD4+ T cells from PBMCs. These receptors were collected from a human donor in good health. Each CDR3 is given with its conserved first and last residue. D genes are given only for firm matches. Not all rows give a size; the values are once, few, many and, for expanded clones, a class.

D gene	clone size	J gene	V gene	CDR3 DNA	CDR3 protein
TRBD2	once	TRBJ2-7	TRBV19	TGTGCCAGTAGTATGGCCGGGAGGTTCTCCTACGAGCAGTACTTC	CASSMAGRFSYEQYF
TRBD1	.	TRBJ2-6	TRBV6-1	TGTGCCAGCAGTGAAGTTGGACAGGGGTGGAATCTTCCTGGGGCCAACGTCCTGACTTTC	CASSEVGQGWNLPGANVLTF
TRBD2	.	TRBJ2-5	TRBV10-3	TGTGCCATCGGGCCCCACGGGACTAGCGGGAGGGAGACCCAGTACTTC	CAIGPHGTSGRETQYF
TRBD2	.	TRBJ2-2	TRBV30	TGTGCCTGCCCCCTAGCGGGAGACACCGGGGAGCTGTTTTTT	CACPLAGDTGELFF
.	.	TRBJ1-4	TRBV25-1	TGTGCCAGCAGTGAATCTGGCCTTGAAAAACTGTTTTTT	CASSESGLEKLFF
TRBD2	.	TRBJ2-1	TRBV29-1	TGCAGCGCTAGACTAGCGGCTTACAATGAGCAGTTCTTC	CSARLAAYNEQFF
TRBD1	.	TRBJ1-5	TRBV20-1	TGCAGCGTTTCACAGGGGGCACGGCAGCCCCAGCATTTT	CSVSQGARQPQHF
TRBD2	.	TRBJ2-1	TRBV30	TGTGCCTGGAGTCGGGGGGGTTCCTACAATGAGCAGTTCTTC	CAWSRGGSYNEQFF
.	.	TRBJ2-5	TRBV11-2	TGTGCCAGCAGCCCCCTCACAGGCCCCCGAGAGACCCAGTACTTC	CASSPLTGPRETQYF
.	.	TRBJ2-5	TRBV18	TGTGCCAGCTCACCTCCCGGACGCCTCCAAGAGACCCAGTACTTC	CASSPPGRLQETQYF
.	once	TRBJ2-3	TRBV30	TGTGCCTGGATGTCCATCAGCACAGATACGCAGTATTTT	CAWMSISTDTQYF
.	.	TRBJ2-5	TRBV7-2	TGTGCCAGCAGCTTAGGATGGGTTGGGCAGGGGCAAGAGACCCAGTACTTC	CASSLGWVGQGQETQYF
TRBD2	.	TRBJ2-1	TRBV7-9	TGTGCCAGCAGCTTAGCCCAGGGACTAGCGGGCGTCTTC	CASSLAQGLAGVF
.	.	TRBJ1-2	TRBV3-1	TGTGCCAGCAGCCTATCAGGGGTTTTCTATGGCTACACCTTC	CASSLSGVFYGYTF
.	.	TRBJ2-5	TRBV5-1	TGCGCCAGCAGCTCCCGAACCCTCGGGGGCCGGGAGACCCAGTACTTC	CASSSRTLGGRETQYF
.	.	TRBJ1-1	TRBV7-9	TGTGCCAGCAGCTTAGCGCCATCAAACACTGAAGCTTTCTTT	CASSLAPSNTEAFF
TRBD1	.	TRBJ1-5	TRBV6-6	TGTGCCAGCAGTCCTCGGGACAGGGCTATCCAGCATTTT	CASSPRDRAIQHF
TRBD1	.	TRBJ1-5	TRBV6-2/TRBV6-3	TGTGCCAGCAGTAGGACAGGGGATAATCAGCCCCAGCATTTT	CASSRTGDNQPQHF
.	.	TRBJ2-7	TRBV20-1	TGCAGTGCTAGGCTGCCCCAGGGACCCTTCTACGAGCAGTACTTC	CSARLPQGPFYEQYF
TRBD1	.	TRBJ1-2	TRBV29-1	TGCAGCGCCATTAAGGGGGAACAGGGGGCAGGTGGCTACACCTTC	CSAIKGEQGAGGYTF
.	.	TRBJ1-5	TRBV28	TGTGCCAGCAGTTTGGGGGTTATTCAGCCCCAGCATTTT	CASSLGVIQPQHF
TRBD1	.	TRBJ1-1	TRBV30	TGTGCCTGGAGGTACCGTGGATTATTCCAGGGGGCCGTTATGAACACTGAAGCTTTCTTT	CAWRYRGLFQGAVMNTEAFF
.	.	TRBJ1-5	TRBV3-1	TGTGCCAGCAGCCAAGGAGACAGAAGCAATCAGCCCCAGCATTTT	CASSQGDRSNQPQHF
.	.	TRBJ2-7	TRBV7-9	TGTGCCAGCAGCTTACAGGTGCTGGGCGAGCAGTACTTC	CASSLQVLGEQYF